These 30 T cell receptor beta chains originate from one sample sequenced in a study of blood T cell repertoires in COVID-19. Sequencing used immunoSEQ multiplex PCR; TCRdb keeps in-frame clones, though not all of them. The sample has over 110,000 clones, 75% to 85% seen once; the top ten hold 3.5%. Sequencing input: peripheral blood. These TCRs come from a man between 65 and 85 years old who had recovered from COVID-19.

The chain couples TRBV5-1 to TRBJ1-1, with D unclear. Germline V gives CDR1 SGHRS, CDR2 YFSETQ. Trimming stripped 2 bases from V and 0 bases from J, with 11 bases between. The CDR3 extends over 15 amino acids. The CDR3 loop reads CASSFGPEMNTEAFF. The CDR3 DNA reads as TGCGCCAGCAGCTTTGGGCCAGAGATGAACACTGAAGCTTTCTTT.

CDR3 in DNA: TGTGCCAGTAACCCGGGACAGGGGATTACAGATACGCAGTATTTT. This translates into CASNPGQGITDTQYF. The chain employs TRBV19 and TRBJ2-3; 10 nucleotides match TRBD1. The CDR3 consists of 15 residues. V lost 7 bases to trimming and J lost 3 bases; unmatched junction nucleotides: 7. Looked up from germline, CDR1 is LNHDA and CDR2 is SQIVND (reference sequence).

The chain has TRBV11-2 and TRBJ1-1; TRBD1 aligns across 8 bases. The CDR3 loop spans 14 amino acids. The germline gives CDR1 SGHAT, CDR2 FQNNGV. The V segment lost 5 bases and the J segment 11 bases; nucleotides outside the gene matches: 13. The chain's CDR3 is CASSPRQGALKAFF. In nucleotides, the CDR3 is TGTGCCAGCAGCCCCCGGCAGGGGGCTCTGAAGGCTTTCTTT.

This chain uses TRBV4-1 with TRBJ2-7, with a tentative D call TRBD1 (6 bases). CDR3 length equals 14 residues. The germline CDR1 and CDR2 sequences are MGHRA and YSYEKL. The V gene lost 2 bases and the J gene lost 1 base, with 9 bases spanning the gap. This CDR3 reads CASSQPTGSYEQYF. For the CDR3, the DNA is TGCGCCAGCAGCCAACCGACAGGTTCCTACGAGCAGTACTTC.

V usage is TRBV5-1 and J usage is TRBJ2-7; TRBD2 aligns across 14 bases. Germline V gives CDR1 SGHRS, CDR2 YFSETQ. The CDR3 consists of 21 residues. The J segment lost 0 bases and the V segment lost 1 base, leaving 15 bases of the junction unmatched. The CDR3 region has the DNA TGCGCCAGCAGCTTGATTCCCCTCGGGACTAGCGGGAGTAAGAGCTCCTACGAGCAGTACTTC. This sequence encodes CASSLIPLGTSGSKSSYEQYF.

V gene TRBV25-1 combines with J gene TRBJ2-7, with D possibly being TRBD2 (6 bases). Trimming cost V 4 bases and J 1 base, with 11 bases left between them. CDR3 length: 14 amino acids. Germline V gene data show CDR1 as MGHDK and CDR2 as SYGVNS. CDR3 region: CASSAPGLSYEQYF. CDR3 nucleotides: TGTGCCAGCAGTGCCCCGGGACTGTCCTACGAGCAGTACTTC.

This chain connects TRBV27 to TRBJ1-6; the D gene is possibly TRBD1 (5 bases). In germline, CDR1 is MNHEY, CDR2 SMNVEV (reference sequence). V lost 6 bases and J 9 bases, leaving 18 bases between the germline ends. The CDR3 covers 15 residues. The CDR3 DNA sequence: TGTGCCAGCAGCTCGGGGGAGGGATTCATTTCACCCCTCCACTTT. This encodes CASSSGEGFISPLHF.

V and J are TRBV5-4 and TRBJ2-2; 10 nucleotides align to TRBD2. Looked up from germline, CDR1 is SGHNT and CDR2 is YYREEE (reference sequence). V lost 1 base, J lost 4 bases, and 1 base stayed unmatched. The CDR3 is made up of 15 amino acids. The CDR3, as DNA: TGTGCCAGCAGCTTGCTAGCGGGAGCCACCGGGGAGCTGTTTTTT. It codes for CASSLLAGATGELFF.

This rearrangement joins TRBV27 to TRBJ2-3, with TRBD2 identical over 9 bases. The CDR3 totals 16 residues. J lost 3 bases, V lost 4 bases, and 8 bases had no gene match. CDR1 is MNHEY and CDR2 is SMNVEV in the germline V gene (reference sequence). The CDR3 sequence: CASSSRAGGWTDTQYF. For the CDR3, the DNA is TGTGCCAGCAGTTCCCGAGCGGGAGGATGGACAGATACGCAGTATTTT.

This clone was seen a single time. The chain employs TRBV27 and TRBJ2-1, with 9 nucleotides matching TRBD1. With 6 bases clipped from V and 5 bases from J, the junction kept 14 bases outside the gene matches. Germline loops: CDR1 MNHEY, CDR2 SMNVEV (reference sequence). There are 17 residues in the CDR3. CDR3 DNA: TGTGCCAGCAGCTCTCAAGAAGAGACAGGGGGACACAATGAGCAGTTCTTC. Translation gives CASSSQEETGGHNEQFF.

V is TRBV5-5 and J is TRBJ2-7, with TRBD1 identical over 9 bases. Germline V gene lookup returns CDR1 SGHKS and CDR2 YYEKEE (reference sequence). Trimming cost V 0 bases and J 5 bases; bases outside gene matches: 9. The CDR3 contains 16 residues. The CDR3 DNA reads TGTGCCAGCAGCTTGGCCCGCACAGGGGGCTGGGACGAGCAGTACTTC. Translation: CASSLARTGGWDEQYF.

This clone was found many times. The rearrangement links TRBV5-1 to TRBJ2-7; tentatively, D is TRBD1 (5 bases). V lost 0 bases to trimming and J lost 3 bases, with 7 bases between them. The CDR3 runs to 13 residues. Germline V lookup: CDR1 SGHRS, CDR2 YFSETQ. The CDR3: CASSLAGFYEQYF. The CDR3 region has the DNA TGCGCCAGCAGCTTGGCAGGGTTCTACGAGCAGTACTTC.

The genes are TRBV4-1 and TRBJ2-7; no clear D gene. The CDR3 totals 14 residues. The germline CDR1 and CDR2 sequences are MGHRA and YSYEKL. The V gene lost 0 bases and the J gene lost 2 bases, with 8 bases spanning the gap. CDR3 residues: CASSQEIQTYEQYF. In DNA form, the CDR3 reads TGCGCCAGCAGCCAAGAAATCCAAACCTACGAGCAGTACTTC.

There are a few counts of this clone. The chain couples TRBV27 to TRBJ1-1; D unresolved. Germline-derived CDR1 and CDR2 are MNHEY and SMNVEV (reference sequence). Trimming left V 4 bases short and J 4 bases short, with 16 bases between. The CDR3 covers 15 residues. The CDR3 here is CASSSRRETSTEAFF. The CDR3, as DNA: TGTGCCAGCAGTTCGCGACGGGAGACTTCCACTGAAGCTTTCTTT.

The rearrangement joins TRBV5-4 to TRBJ2-3; D is perhaps TRBD2 (5 bases). The CDR3 loop spans 15 amino acids. Germline-derived CDR1 and CDR2 are SGHNT and YYREEE (reference sequence). V was clipped by 6 bases and J by 2 bases, with 16 bases between them. The CDR3 loop reads CASTLDGVSTDTQYF. In DNA form, the CDR3 reads TGTGCCAGCACCCTGGACGGGGTTTCCACAGATACGCAGTATTTT.

V and J are TRBV7-7 and TRBJ2-1, with 8 nucleotides matching TRBD2. Looked up from germline, CDR1 is SSHAT and CDR2 is FNYEAQ (reference sequence). The CDR3 is 15 amino acids. V shed 5 bases and J 2 bases; nucleotides not matched to a gene: 5. For the CDR3, the DNA is TGTGCCAGCAGCCCTAATAGCGGGACCTACAATGAGCAGTTCTTC. Its protein is CASSPNSGTYNEQFF.

The V and J genes are TRBV7-9 and TRBJ2-5; D not certain. The germline V gene encodes CDR1 SEHNR and CDR2 FQNEAQ (reference sequence). This CDR3 is built from 13 residues. The V gene lost 5 bases and the J gene lost 4 bases, with 11 bases spanning the gap. CDR3 sequence (DNA): TGTGCCAGCAGCCCCCGTCAGTCAGAGACCCAGTACTTC. Translating it yields CASSPRQSETQYF.

This chain uses TRBV5-6 with TRBJ2-5, with TRBD2 as a possible D gene (6 bases). Trimming left V 0 bases short and J 2 bases short, with 11 bases between. Per germline, CDR1 SGHDT and CDR2 YYEEEE. The CDR3 runs 15 residues. The CDR3 sequence: CASSLVSGVQETQYF. The CDR3 DNA reads as TGTGCCAGCAGCTTGGTTTCGGGAGTACAAGAGACCCAGTACTTC.

The chain joins TRBV5-5 to TRBJ2-1; D gene unclear. V lost 0 bases to trimming and J lost 4 bases, with 11 bases between them. Germline values: CDR1 SGHKS, CDR2 YYEKEE (reference sequence). The CDR3 is 15 residues long. The CDR3 is CASSLAALQYNEQFF. For the CDR3, the DNA is TGTGCCAGCAGCTTGGCAGCGTTACAATACAATGAGCAGTTCTTC.

This CDR3 reads CAWSVVDRRTEAFF. The CDR3 coding sequence is TGTGCCTGGAGTGTAGTCGACAGGAGGACTGAAGCTTTCTTT. The chain has TRBV30 and TRBJ1-1, with D tentatively TRBD1 (6 bases). V shed 0 bases and J shed 5 bases, with 13 bases lying between them. CDR1 GTSNPN and CDR2 SVGIG come from the germline V gene (reference sequence). The CDR3 sequence is 14 residues long.

V is TRBV6-4 and J is TRBJ2-3, with D unresolved. CDR1 MRHNA and CDR2 SNTAGT come from the germline V gene. The CDR3 totals 14 residues. Trimming removed 0 bases from V and 0 bases from J, with 4 bases in between. The CDR3 DNA sequence: TGTGCCAGCAGTGACTCCGGGAGCACAGATACGCAGTATTTT. Translated, it gives CASSDSGSTDTQYF.

The rearrangement links TRBV5-5 to TRBJ1-4, with a tentative D call TRBD1 (5 bases). V was shortened by 4 bases and J by 7 bases, with 14 bases between the two germline ends. Per germline, CDR1 SGHKS and CDR2 YYEKEE (reference sequence). The CDR3 covers 14 residues. CDR3 region: CASSPGGGTEKLFF. Written as DNA, the CDR3 is TGTGCCAGCAGCCCCGGTGGGGGGACTGAAAAACTGTTTTTT.

The chain carries TRBV30 and TRBJ1-2; a weak D match, TRBD1 (6 bases). CDR1 and CDR2 (germline): GTSNPN, SVGIG (reference sequence). The CDR3 runs 14 residues. The V end lost 3 bases, the J end lost 3 bases, and 14 bases lay between the germline ends. The CDR3 DNA sequence: TGTGCCTGGAGATCGACAGGACCGCACTATGGCTACACCTTC. It translates to CAWRSTGPHYGYTF.

The chain employs TRBV6-5 and TRBJ2-5; 7 bases line up with TRBD2. Unmatched junction bases numbered 7, after V lost 5 bases and J lost 4 bases. This CDR3 has 14 amino acids. The germline V gene has CDR1 MNHEY and CDR2 SVGAGI. As DNA, the CDR3 is TGTGCCAGCAGTCCTTCTTCGGGGGGAGAGACCCAGTACTTC. Its protein product is CASSPSSGGETQYF.

The CDR3 DNA is TGTGCCAGCAGCCTAGAAGCTGGACTAGCGGGAGATACGCAGTATTTT. Amino acids: CASSLEAGLAGDTQYF. V and J are TRBV5-4 and TRBJ2-3; the match to TRBD2 covers 11 bases. Unmatched junction bases numbered 9, after V lost 4 bases and J lost 5 bases. In germline, CDR1 is SGHNT, CDR2 YYREEE (reference sequence). The CDR3 is 16 residues long.

This clone has a single count. The chain carries TRBV11-2 and TRBJ2-2; the match to TRBD2 covers 9 bases. The CDR3 loop spans 16 amino acids. V shed 6 bases, J shed 5 bases, and the junction held 10 bases outside the gene matches. In germline, CDR1 is SGHAT, CDR2 FQNNGV. Written as DNA, the CDR3 is TGTGCCAGCAGTGTAATAGCGGGAGTGTTTACCGGGGAGCTGTTTTTT. Translating it yields CASSVIAGVFTGELFF.

The chain combines TRBV19 with TRBJ1-1; 9 nucleotides align to TRBD1. J lost 3 bases, V lost 6 bases, and 11 bases had no gene match. The CDR3 length is 16 residues. The germline V gene encodes CDR1 LNHDA and CDR2 SQIVND (reference sequence). CDR3 nucleotides: TGTGCCAGTAGCCCAACGGGGACAGGGATGGACACTGAAGCTTTCTTT. Its protein product is CASSPTGTGMDTEAFF.

The table lists this clone with a few counts. The V call is TRBV10-3, the J call TRBJ2-1; weak D call: TRBD2 (6 bases). Trimming stripped 3 bases from V and 4 bases from J, with 19 bases between. CDR3 length equals 17 residues. In germline, CDR1 is ENHRY, CDR2 SYGVKD. The CDR3 nucleotides are TGTGCCATCAGTGATATTTCGGGAGACAGATTATACAATGAGCAGTTCTTC. It encodes CAISDISGDRLYNEQFF.

This rearrangement joins TRBV19 to TRBJ2-3; 9 nucleotides match TRBD1. The germline V gene has CDR1 LNHDA and CDR2 SQIVND (reference sequence). The CDR3 sequence is 15 residues long. The V and J ends lost 5 bases and 7 bases, in that order; junction bases with no gene match: 10. The CDR3 region has the DNA TGTGCCAGTAGTCCTCCGGGACAGGGATTATATACGCAGTATTTT. Protein: CASSPPGQGLYTQYF.

V is TRBV19 and J is TRBJ1-1; D is unclear. Trimming cost V 6 bases and J 1 base, with 12 bases left between them. The germline V gene encodes CDR1 LNHDA and CDR2 SQIVND (reference sequence). CDR3 size: 14 residues. CDR3 in DNA: TGTGCCAGTAGACGAGAAAGACAGAACACTGAAGCTTTCTTT. It specifies CASRRERQNTEAFF.